Presented here are 25 T cell receptor beta chains from one specimen sequenced in a study of early T cells in non-severe SARS-CoV-2 infection. One entry per CDR3 protein results from TCRdb running MiXCR on the 5' RACE reads. The table shows around 53,000 distinct CDR3 sequences, with around 11% occurring only once. The specimen sequenced was whole blood. These receptors all come from an adult who was a healthcare worker with PCR-confirmed SARS-CoV-2 infection or an uninfected control (not recorded which).

Only a few counts were recorded for this clonotype. The J gene is TRBJ2-7, the V gene TRBV28, with TRBD1 identical over 9 bases. The CDR3 extends over 15 amino acids. V was clipped by 3 bases and J by 4 bases; unmatched bases: 7. Germline V CDR1 and CDR2: MDHEN, SYDVKM. The CDR3: CASSFRGQGKYEQYF. The CDR3, as DNA: TGTGCCAGCAGTTTTCGGGGACAGGGAAAATACGAGCAGTACTTC.

This clonotype was recorded at least ten times. V is TRBV29-1 and J is TRBJ2-7; 13 bases are shared with TRBD2. Germline CDR1 reads SQVTM; CDR2 reads ANQGSEA. This CDR3 has 12 residues. V lost 7 bases, J lost 6 bases, and 3 bases stayed unmatched. The CDR3 here is CSAGTSGIEQYF. CDR3 DNA: TGCAGCGCCGGGACTAGCGGGATCGAGCAGTACTTC.

The V call is TRBV5-5, the J call TRBJ1-4; D ambiguous. Germline CDR1 SGHKS, CDR2 YYEKEE (reference sequence). V was cut by 3 bases and J by 0 bases, with 9 bases left in between. This CDR3 spans 15 amino acids. The chain's CDR3 is CASSSRLPTNEKLFF. The DNA of the CDR3 is TGTGCCAGCAGCTCTAGACTACCAACTAATGAAAAACTGTTTTTT.

V is TRBV11-1 and J is TRBJ2-5, with D tentatively TRBD1 (7 bases). Germline lookup yields CDR1 SGHAT and CDR2 FQDESV (reference sequence). The CDR3 contains 11 residues. Trimming left V 5 bases short and J 13 bases short, with 14 bases between. For the CDR3, the DNA is TGTGCCAGCAGCGTGGACAGGAGGGCGTACTTC. This sequence encodes CASSVDRRAYF.

This clonotype appeared a few times. This chain joins TRBV5-4 and TRBJ1-2; D ambiguous. Per germline, CDR1 SGHNT and CDR2 YYREEE (reference sequence). The V end was cut by 5 bases, the J end by 2 bases, with 19 bases between. This CDR3 region has 16 residues. The CDR3 nucleotides read TGTGCCAGCAGACCGATACTCGATAAACAGAACTATGGCTACACCTTC. Its protein is CASRPILDKQNYGYTF.

In its sample, this clonotype was seen a few times. CDR3 bases: TGTGCCAGCAGCCAAGCCGGGAGCCCTAACTATGGCTACACCTTC. It codes for CASSQAGSPNYGYTF. The chain employs TRBV3-1 and TRBJ1-2; D gene ambiguous. Trimming took off 1 base at V and 0 bases at J, with 9 bases between the two ends. CDR1 is LGHDT and CDR2 is YNNKEL in the germline V gene (reference sequence). This CDR3 contains 15 residues.

A few counts support this clonotype. The chain has TRBV27 and TRBJ1-5, with D possibly TRBD1 on 6 matching bases. The V and J ends lost 6 bases and 7 bases respectively, with 19 bases between them. This CDR3 is built from 15 residues. Germline assignment: CDR1 MNHEY and CDR2 SMNVEV (reference sequence). CDR3 loop: CASRYSGGAGQPQHF. The CDR3 nucleotides are TGTGCCAGCAGGTACTCCGGGGGGGCGGGCCAGCCCCAGCATTTT.

This clonotype was seen ten or more times. This chain links TRBV10-3 with TRBJ2-7, with D possibly TRBD2 on 5 matching bases. The CDR3 loop spans 13 amino acids. Per the germline V gene, CDR1 is ENHRY and CDR2 is SYGVKD. Trimming stripped 0 bases from V and 6 bases from J, with 9 bases between. CDR3 coding DNA: TGTGCCATCAGTGAGTCGAGCGGCGCCGAGCAGTACTTC. It is translated as CAISESSGAEQYF.

This clonotype was counted between two and nine times. The J gene is TRBJ2-7, the V gene TRBV10-3; D possibly corresponds to TRBD1 (5 bases). Germline CDR1 and CDR2: ENHRY and SYGVKD. V was shortened by 0 bases and J by 6 bases, with 6 bases between the two germline ends. The CDR3 has 12 residues. CDR3 sequence reads: CAISESQGEQYF. CDR3 coding DNA: TGTGCCATCAGTGAGTCTCAGGGCGAGCAGTACTTC.

The chain carries TRBV5-1 and TRBJ1-1; 8 bases agree with TRBD1. This CDR3 is built from 13 residues. Germline-derived CDR1 and CDR2 are SGHRS and YFSETQ. The J segment lost 5 bases and the V segment lost 5 bases, leaving 5 bases of the junction unmatched. CDR3 sequence: CASSPDRATEAFF. The CDR3 DNA follows: TGCGCCAGCAGTCCGGACAGGGCAACTGAAGCTTTCTTT.

Ten or more counts support this clonotype. The chain couples TRBV12-3 or TRBV12-4 to TRBJ2-7; D may be TRBD1 or TRBD2 (5 bases each). V lost 3 bases and J 3 bases, leaving 9 bases between the germline ends. This CDR3 region has 13 residues. The CDR3 DNA follows: TGTGCCAGCAGTTTTGGGGGAGTCTACGAGCAGTACTTC. Encoded protein: CASSFGGVYEQYF.

This clonotype was seen ten or more times. The genes are TRBV7-6 and TRBJ1-3; 7 positions match TRBD1. CDR3 length equals 15 residues. Trimming removed 2 bases from V and 1 base from J; junction bases left unmatched: 2. Germline V gene sequence: CDR1 SGHVS, CDR2 FNYEAQ. CDR3 DNA: TGTGCCAGCAGCTTACGACAGGGATCTGGAAACACCATATATTTT. Its translation: CASSLRQGSGNTIYF.

This clonotype was seen a few times. The CDR3 sequence is CASSPGLPNTGELFF. The CDR3 nucleotides are TGTGCCAGCAGCCCGGGACTACCGAACACCGGGGAGCTGTTTTTT. The V and J genes are TRBV14 and TRBJ2-2; 7 bases match TRBD2. Unmatched junction bases numbered 2, after V lost 4 bases and J lost 0 bases. Germline-derived CDR1 and CDR2 are SGHDN and FVKESK. There are 15 residues in the CDR3.

The rearrangement uses TRBV6-2 or TRBV6-3 and TRBJ1-1, with unresolved D. The CDR3 length is 14 residues. Trimming removed 2 bases at V and 4 bases at J, with 11 bases between. From germline, CDR1 is MNHEY and CDR2 SVGEGT. CDR3 amino acids: CASSYRTGRTEAFF. The DNA of the CDR3 is TGTGCCAGCAGTTACCGTACGGGCCGCACTGAAGCTTTCTTT.

The chain links TRBV29-1 to TRBJ2-1, with TRBD2 matching 11 bases. Germline V gives CDR1 SQVTM, CDR2 ANQGSEA. V was pared by 6 bases and J by 5 bases, with 6 bases of the junction left unmatched. This CDR3 comprises 14 residues. In nucleotides, the CDR3 is TGCAGCGTAGTAGCGGGGGGGCCGGACAATGAGCAGTTCTTC. The encoded protein is CSVVAGGPDNEQFF.

This clonotype has a count of ten or more. V usage is TRBV28 and J usage is TRBJ2-6, with D perhaps TRBD2 (7 bases). Germline CDR1 MDHEN, CDR2 SYDVKM. The CDR3 is 15 residues long. Trimming removed 6 bases from V and 2 bases from J, with 11 bases in between. CDR3 protein: CASRGGGAGANVLTF. The CDR3 nucleotides read TGTGCCAGCAGGGGCGGGGGCGCTGGGGCCAACGTCCTGACTTTC.

This sequence joins TRBV28 and TRBJ2-7; the match to TRBD1 covers 7 bases. The CDR3 loop spans 15 amino acids. The germline gives CDR1 MDHEN, CDR2 SYDVKM. The trim removed 5 bases at V and 2 bases at J, leaving 9 bases unmatched. Here the CDR3 reads CASSLPAGTAYEQYF. The CDR3 bases are TGTGCCAGCAGTCTCCCTGCCGGGACAGCCTACGAGCAGTACTTC.

The sample holds a few counts of this clonotype. The chain combines TRBV6-2 or TRBV6-3 with TRBJ2-6; D gene ambiguous. The CDR3 consists of 14 residues. The V end lost 5 bases, the J end lost 0 bases, and 5 bases lay between the germline ends. CDR1 is MNHEY, CDR2 SVGEGT, per germline. The CDR3 nucleotides are TGTGCCAGCAGTCGGAGCTCTGGGGCCAACGTCCTGACTTTC. Amino acid sequence: CASSRSSGANVLTF.

In its sample, this clonotype was seen a few times. The rearrangement uses TRBV28 and TRBJ2-7; no reliable D call. Germline CDR1 is MDHEN and CDR2 is SYDVKM. V was cut by 6 bases and J by 0 bases, with 6 bases left in between. This CDR3 spans 12 amino acids. CDR3 nucleotide sequence: TGTGCCAGCAGATTCAACTCCTACGAGCAGTACTTC. The encoded protein is CASRFNSYEQYF.

This clonotype was seen ten or more times. This chain uses TRBV7-9 with TRBJ2-5; D is perhaps TRBD1 or TRBD2 (5 bases each). The length of the CDR3 is 15 residues. Trimming removed 4 bases at V and 3 bases at J, with 15 bases between. Per germline, CDR1 SEHNR and CDR2 FQNEAQ (reference sequence). CDR3 region: CASSSGRGLKETQYF. CDR3 DNA sequence: TGTGCCAGCAGCTCTGGTCGGGGCTTGAAAGAGACCCAGTACTTC. The full variable domain, its missing parts supplied by reference TRBV7-9 and TRBJ2-5, is DTGVSQNPRHKITKRGQNVTFRCDPISEHNRLYWYRQTLGQGPEFLTYFQNEAQLEKSRLLSDRFSAERPKGSFSTLEIQRTEQGDSAMYLCASSSGRGLKETQYFGPGTRLLVL.

This clonotype has a count of ten or more. This chain joins TRBV20-1 and TRBJ2-5, with 9 bases fitting TRBD2. The length of the CDR3 is 13 residues. The germline V gene encodes CDR1 DFQATT and CDR2 SNEGSKA (reference sequence). J gave up 2 bases and V 3 bases, and 1 base lay outside the gene matches. CDR3 coding DNA: TGCAGTGCTAGTAGCGGGAGTCAAGAGACCCAGTACTTC. It codes for CSASSGSQETQYF.

In its sample, this clonotype was seen many times. The rearrangement links TRBV5-1 to TRBJ1-6, with D perhaps TRBD1 (6 bases). The CDR3 loop spans 15 amino acids. CDR1 is SGHRS, CDR2 YFSETQ, per germline. Trimming took 1 base from V and 5 from J, leaving 10 bases between them. CDR3 DNA: TGCGCCAGCAGCTTGATGGACAGCAATAATTCACCCCTCCACTTT. Residues: CASSLMDSNNSPLHF.

This clonotype has ten or more counts. The rearrangement joins TRBV6-6 to TRBJ2-7, with a possible D match to TRBD1 (6 bases). Trimming cost V 4 bases and J 4 bases, with 20 bases left between them. This CDR3 has 16 residues. Germline V lookup: CDR1 MNHNY, CDR2 SVGAGI (reference sequence). The CDR3 DNA reads as TGTGCCAGCAGTTTAAGACAACAGGGTTTGGGTTACGAGCAGTACTTC. This encodes CASSLRQQGLGYEQYF.

This clonotype has a handful of counts. V is TRBV11-1 and J is TRBJ2-5; D gene ambiguous. V lost 2 bases to trimming and J lost 4 bases, with 8 bases between them. Per germline, CDR1 SGHAT and CDR2 FQDESV (reference sequence). The CDR3 contains 13 residues. The CDR3: CASSLKVAETQYF. The CDR3 bases are TGTGCCAGCAGCTTAAAAGTGGCAGAGACCCAGTACTTC.

The chain links TRBV6-6 to TRBJ1-5; 7 bases align to TRBD1. CDR1 MNHNY and CDR2 SVGAGI come from the germline V gene (reference sequence). This CDR3 spans 17 amino acids. V shed 2 bases and J 1 base; nucleotides not matched to a gene: 8. This CDR3 is CASSYGSQGVSNQPQHF. CDR3 nucleotides: TGTGCCAGCAGTTACGGCTCTCAGGGGGTAAGCAATCAGCCCCAGCATTTT.